This TCR beta chain was captured in a study of response to subunit inactivated influenza vaccine. Study-level points and caveats: That few new T cells are recruited by each seasonal influenza vaccination was the authors' suggestion.

TCRdb re-called the RT-PCR reads with MiXCR, one entry per CDR3 protein. This table has 650,000 to 850,000 distinct CDR3 sequences, roughly 13% appearing once. CDR3 length equals 15 residues. Germline lookup yields CDR1 SGHAT and CDR2 FQNNGV. In this sample, this clonotype turned up once. No antigen is known for it. A junction boundary mismatches the germline segment, possibly from a read error. This clonotype was sampled from a man aged 50 to 59 who received an inactivated influenza vaccine. The source was PBMCs from blood, collected around 15 days before vaccination. The chain couples TRBV11-2 to TRBJ1-1; D might be TRBD1 (5 bases). The DNA for the CDR3 is TGTTCCAGCAGCCTGGGAGGGGCGGATGGCACTGAAGCTTTCTTT. It encodes CSSSLGGADGTEAFF. The complete variable domain, with remaining parts taken from reference TRBV11-2 and TRBJ1-1, reads EAGVAQSPRYKIIEKRQSVAFWCNPISGHATLYWYQQILGQGPKLLIQFQNNGVVDDSQLPKDRFSAERLKGVDSTLKIQPAKLEDSAVYLCSSSLGGADGTEAFFGQGTRLTVV.